A selection of T cell receptor beta chains follows, all from one sample in a study of OX40 agonist ivuxolimab in advanced cancers. The repertoire was sequenced with immunoSEQ multiplex PCR; TCRdb's copy has only in-frame clones and lacks some. The top ten hold approximately 7% of the sample, which has 65,000 to 85,000 clones, roughly 84% seen once. The sample in question was CD4+ or CD8+ T cells sorted from blood, obtained in a trial of the OX40 agonist ivuxolimab. The source of these receptors is an adult with an advanced solid tumor such as melanoma, head and neck, liver or kidney cancer. Both conserved end residues are part of each CDR3. A D gene is named only where the DNA matches it firmly. Clone size, where shown, is once, few, many, or a class for clones that have expanded.

size,V,length,J,D,DNA,CDR3
-,TRBV6-6,14,TRBJ1-1,-,TGTGCCAGCAGTTACTTACTGGGCCACACTGAAGCTTTCTTT,CASSYLLGHTEAFF
-,TRBV4-3,16,TRBJ2-3,TRBD2,TGCGCCAGCAGTGCAAGCGGGAGGGGTATCACAGATACGCAGTATTTT,CASSASGRGITDTQYF
few,TRBV28,15,TRBJ1-3,-,TGTGCCAGCAGTTTATCCCCCTACTCTGGAAACACCATATATTTT,CASSLSPYSGNTIYF
-,TRBV4-3,16,TRBJ1-2,-,TGCGCCAGCAGCCAGCGGACACCAGCCCTTAACTATGGCTACACCTTC,CASSQRTPALNYGYTF
-,TRBV27,15,TRBJ2-2,-,TGTGCCAGCAGTTCTCTCCCGCGGGATTCCGGGGAGCTGTTTTTT,CASSSLPRDSGELFF
-,TRBV30,21,TRBJ1-6,TRBD1,TGTGCCTGGAGTGTATCTCGACAGGGGACCAGGGAGGGCTCCTATAATTCACCCCTCCACTTT,CAWSVSRQGTREGSYNSPLHF
-,TRBV7-9,12,TRBJ1-1,-,TGTGCCAGCAGCTCATTCCAGGGGGAAGCTTTCTTT,CASSSFQGEAFF
once,TRBV30,14,TRBJ1-1,-,TGTGCCTGGAGTGTACAGGGCATGGGCACTGAAGCTTTCTTT,CAWSVQGMGTEAFF
-,TRBV5-4,15,TRBJ1-5,TRBD1,TGTGCCAGCAGCCAGGCCGGGACAGGAAGCCAGCCCCAGCATTTT,CASSQAGTGSQPQHF
-,TRBV19,16,TRBJ2-5,TRBD1,TGTGCCAGTAGCCTAATAGGGACAGGGGCGTTCGAGACCCAGTACTTC,CASSLIGTGAFETQYF
-,TRBV7-9,17,TRBJ2-5,TRBD2,TGTGCCAGCAGCTTGTCTAGCGGGGGGCTGTACCAAGAGACCCAGTACTTC,CASSLSSGGLYQETQYF
-,TRBV7-2,18,TRBJ2-5,TRBD2,TGTGCCAGCAGCCCGGTCGGACTAGCGGGTGCTACTCAAGAGACCCAGTACTTC,CASSPVGLAGATQETQYF
once,TRBV21-1,17,TRBJ2-1,-,TGTGCCAGCAGGGACACTCAGACTAGCGGGAGGTACAATGAGCAGTTCTTC,CASRDTQTSGRYNEQFF
-,TRBV11-2,16,TRBJ2-1,-,TGTGCCAGCAGCTCCCCCAGGCCTAGCGATCCGAATGAGCAGTTCTTC,CASSSPRPSDPNEQFF
once,TRBV19,16,TRBJ2-1,TRBD2,TGTGCCAGTAGTATAATCCGGGACTACCCCTACAATGAGCAGTTCTTC,CASSIIRDYPYNEQFF
-,TRBV29-1,18,TRBJ2-2,TRBD1,TGCAGCGCGCTCGGACAGGGGGTTTGGGGCCAGGGCACCGGGGAGCTGTTTTTT,CSALGQGVWGQGTGELFF
-,TRBV5-1,13,TRBJ1-1,-,TGCGCCAGCAGCCCCAGGACAGACACTGAAGCTTTCTTT,CASSPRTDTEAFF
-,TRBV5-1,15,TRBJ2-2,TRBD1,TGCGCCAGCAGACAAACAGGGGGCATCCCCGGGGAGCTGTTTTTT,CASRQTGGIPGELFF
-,TRBV7-3,16,TRBJ2-2,TRBD1,TGTGCCAGCAGGGCGCCGGGACAGGGAGGGACCGGGGAGCTGTTTTTT,CASRAPGQGGTGELFF
-,TRBV6-6,14,TRBJ1-1,-,TGTGCCAGCAGTTACTCACAGGGGAACACTGAAGCTTTCTTT,CASSYSQGNTEAFF
-,TRBV5-4,16,TRBJ2-5,TRBD1,TGTGCCAGCCACGGACAGGGGTCTATAGGCCAAGAGACCCAGTACTTC,CASHGQGSIGQETQYF
-,TRBV25-1,14,TRBJ2-5,-,TGTGCCAGCAGTGAACAGGGAAGGAGCGAGACCCAGTACTTC,CASSEQGRSETQYF
-,TRBV6-4,13,TRBJ2-7,TRBD1,TGTGTCAGCAGTGACTCGACGCAGGGGGAGCGGTACTTC,CVSSDSTQGERYF
-,TRBV7-9,15,TRBJ2-2,TRBD2,TGTGCCAGCAGCCCTTACGGGGGGAGCACCGGGGAGCTGTTTTTT,CASSPYGGSTGELFF
-,TRBV4-3,16,TRBJ1-1,-,TGCGCCAGCAGCCAAGAGCGAGGGGGATTGAACACTGAAGCTTTCTTT,CASSQERGGLNTEAFF
-,TRBV15,15,TRBJ2-1,TRBD2,TGTGCCACCAGCGCTCTGGCGGGGGGGCTCAATGAGCAGTTCTTC,CATSALAGGLNEQFF
once,TRBV2,14,TRBJ1-6,TRBD1,TGTGCCAGCGAAACAGGGGGCGTTAATTCACCCCTCCACTTT,CASETGGVNSPLHF
-,TRBV6-5,12,TRBJ1-1,-,TGTGCCAGCAGCGGATACCTCACTGAAGCTTTCTTT,CASSGYLTEAFF
once,TRBV7-2,16,TRBJ1-2,TRBD1,TGTGCCAGCAGCTCCAGAGGGACAGGGGGAAACTATGGCTACACCTTC,CASSSRGTGGNYGYTF
-,TRBV6-6,16,TRBJ1-1,TRBD1,TGTGCCAGCAGTTACCCCTACACAGGGGATGACACTGAAGCTTTCTTT,CASSYPYTGDDTEAFF
-,TRBV25-1,15,TRBJ2-1,TRBD1,TGTGCCAGCAGTGACCCGGGACAGAGTTACAATGAGCAGTTCTTC,CASSDPGQSYNEQFF
-,TRBV30,15,TRBJ2-1,-,TGTGCCTGGAGTGTAGACGGGGCGAACTACAATGAGCAGTTCTTC,CAWSVDGANYNEQFF
-,TRBV6-5,13,TRBJ2-7,-,TGTGCCAGCAGTTCATCGAATGCCTACGAGCAGTACTTC,CASSSSNAYEQYF
-,TRBV7-2,14,TRBJ2-3,TRBD1,TGTGCCAGCAGTAGGGGAGACAGGGCGGATACGCAGTATTTT,CASSRGDRADTQYF
once,TRBV18,14,TRBJ2-7,-,TGTGCCAGCTCACCACATGCCGGACCCTACGAGCAGTACTTC,CASSPHAGPYEQYF
-,TRBV27,16,TRBJ1-5,-,TGTGCCAGCAGTCCGCGACTTATAAGGAGCAATCAGCCCCAGCATTTT,CASSPRLIRSNQPQHF